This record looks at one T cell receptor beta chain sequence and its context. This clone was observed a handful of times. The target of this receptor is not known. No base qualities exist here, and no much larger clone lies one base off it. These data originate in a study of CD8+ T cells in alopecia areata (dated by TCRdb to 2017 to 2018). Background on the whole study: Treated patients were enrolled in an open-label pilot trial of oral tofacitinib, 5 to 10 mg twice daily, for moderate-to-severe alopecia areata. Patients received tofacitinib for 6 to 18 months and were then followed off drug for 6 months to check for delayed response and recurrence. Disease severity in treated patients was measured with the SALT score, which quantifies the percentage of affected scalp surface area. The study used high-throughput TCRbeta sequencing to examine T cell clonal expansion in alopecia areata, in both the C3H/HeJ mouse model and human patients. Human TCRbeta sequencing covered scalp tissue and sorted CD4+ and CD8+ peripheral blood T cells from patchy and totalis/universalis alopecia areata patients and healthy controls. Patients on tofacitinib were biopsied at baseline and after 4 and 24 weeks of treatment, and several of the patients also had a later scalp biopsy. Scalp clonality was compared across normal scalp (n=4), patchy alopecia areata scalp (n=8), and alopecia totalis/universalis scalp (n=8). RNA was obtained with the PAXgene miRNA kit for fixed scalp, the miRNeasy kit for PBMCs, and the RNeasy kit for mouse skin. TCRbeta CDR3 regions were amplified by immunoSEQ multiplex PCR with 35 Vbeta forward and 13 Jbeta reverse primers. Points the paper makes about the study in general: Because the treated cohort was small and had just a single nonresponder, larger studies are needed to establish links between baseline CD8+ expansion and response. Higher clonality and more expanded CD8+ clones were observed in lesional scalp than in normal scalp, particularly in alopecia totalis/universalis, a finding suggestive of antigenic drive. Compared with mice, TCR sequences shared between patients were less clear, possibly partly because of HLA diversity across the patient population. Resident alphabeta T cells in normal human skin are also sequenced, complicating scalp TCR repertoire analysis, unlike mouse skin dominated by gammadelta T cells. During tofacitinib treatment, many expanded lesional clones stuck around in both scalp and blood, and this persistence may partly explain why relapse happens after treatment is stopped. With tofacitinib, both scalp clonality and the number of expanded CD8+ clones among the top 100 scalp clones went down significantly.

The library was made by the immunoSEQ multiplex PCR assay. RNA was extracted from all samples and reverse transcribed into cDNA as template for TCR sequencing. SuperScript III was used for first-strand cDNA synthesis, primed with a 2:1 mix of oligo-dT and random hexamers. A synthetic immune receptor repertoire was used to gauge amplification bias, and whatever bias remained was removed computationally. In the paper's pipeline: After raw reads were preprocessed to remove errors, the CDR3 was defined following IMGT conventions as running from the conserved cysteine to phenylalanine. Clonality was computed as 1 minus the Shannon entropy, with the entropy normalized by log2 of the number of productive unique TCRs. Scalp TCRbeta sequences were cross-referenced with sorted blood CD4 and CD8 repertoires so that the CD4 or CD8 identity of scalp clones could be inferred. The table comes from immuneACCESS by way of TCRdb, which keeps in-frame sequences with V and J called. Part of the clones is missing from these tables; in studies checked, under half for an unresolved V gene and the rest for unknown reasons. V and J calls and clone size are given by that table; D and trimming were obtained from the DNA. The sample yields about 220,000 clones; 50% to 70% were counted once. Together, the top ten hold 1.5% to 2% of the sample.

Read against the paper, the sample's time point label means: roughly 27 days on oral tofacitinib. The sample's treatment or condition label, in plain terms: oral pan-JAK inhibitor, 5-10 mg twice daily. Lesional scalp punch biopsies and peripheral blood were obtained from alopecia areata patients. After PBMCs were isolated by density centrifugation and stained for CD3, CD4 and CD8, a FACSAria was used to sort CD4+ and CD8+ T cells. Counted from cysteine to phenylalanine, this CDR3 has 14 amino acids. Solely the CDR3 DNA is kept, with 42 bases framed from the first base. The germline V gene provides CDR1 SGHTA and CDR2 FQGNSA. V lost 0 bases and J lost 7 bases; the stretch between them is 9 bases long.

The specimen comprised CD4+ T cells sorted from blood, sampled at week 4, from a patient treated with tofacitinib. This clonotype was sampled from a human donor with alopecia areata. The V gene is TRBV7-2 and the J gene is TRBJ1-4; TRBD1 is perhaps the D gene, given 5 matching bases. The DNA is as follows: TGTGCCAGCAGCTTAGCGGGGGGACGTGAAAAACTGTTTTTT. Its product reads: CASSLAGGREKLFF. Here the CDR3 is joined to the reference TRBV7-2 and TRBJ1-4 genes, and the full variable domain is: GAGVSQSPSNKVTEKGKDVELRCDPISGHTALYWYRQSLGQGLEFLIYFQGNSAPDKSGLPSDRFSAERTGGSVSTLTIQRTQQEDSAVYLCASSLAGGREKLFFGSGTQLSVL.